This paragraph reports one T cell receptor beta chain. The antigen is not known. This specimen comes from a study of T cell responses to AZD1222 COVID-19 vaccine. In germline, CDR1 is SGHDN, CDR2 FVKESK. Trimming removed 2 bases at V and 2 bases at J, with 7 bases between. CDR3 length equals 13 residues. Overall study findings and caveats: Among the donors, most were white British and more were female, and clonal diversity was possibly underestimated. Of spike-specific TCRs, nearly half reportedly target regions left unmutated in variants. The peak T cell response came first, and repertoires were sampled only after it.

Only in-frame clones appear in the TCRdb table, and some are missing; sequencing was by immunoSEQ multiplex PCR. Of 250,000 to 300,000 clones listed, almost 95% are singletons. The starting material was peripheral blood, obtained 28 days after the second AZD1222 dose. This receptor was taken from an adult who received the AZD1222 COVID-19 vaccine. This chain uses TRBV14 with TRBJ2-7; no definite D call. The CDR3 bases are TGTGCCAGCAGCCAATCCGCAGCCTACGAGCAGTACTTC. It is translated as CASSQSAAYEQYF. Based on the CDR3 plus reference TRBV14 and TRBJ2-7, the full variable domain is EAGVTQFPSHSVIEKGQTVTLRCDPISGHDNLYWYRRVMGKEIKFLLHFVKESKQDESGMPNNRFLAERTGGTYSTLKVQPAELEDSGVYFCASSQSAAYEQYFGPGTRLTVT.